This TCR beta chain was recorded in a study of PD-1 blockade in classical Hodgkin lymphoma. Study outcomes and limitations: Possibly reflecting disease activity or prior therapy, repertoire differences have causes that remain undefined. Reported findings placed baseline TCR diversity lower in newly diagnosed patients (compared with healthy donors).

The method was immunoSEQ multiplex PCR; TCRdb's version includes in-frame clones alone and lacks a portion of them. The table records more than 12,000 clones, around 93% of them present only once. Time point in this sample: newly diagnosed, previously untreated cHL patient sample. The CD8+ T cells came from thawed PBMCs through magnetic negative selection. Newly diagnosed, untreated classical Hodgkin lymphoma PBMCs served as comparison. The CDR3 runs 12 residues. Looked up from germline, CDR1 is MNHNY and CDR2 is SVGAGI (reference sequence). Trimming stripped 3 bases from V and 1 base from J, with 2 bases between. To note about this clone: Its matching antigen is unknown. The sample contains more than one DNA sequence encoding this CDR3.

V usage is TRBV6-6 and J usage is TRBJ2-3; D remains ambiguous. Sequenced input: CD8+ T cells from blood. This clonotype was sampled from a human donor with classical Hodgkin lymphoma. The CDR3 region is CASSYGTDTQYF. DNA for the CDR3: TGTGCCAGCAGTTATGGCACAGATACGCAGTATTTT.